One sample yielded the 14 T cell receptor beta chains listed below, sequenced in a study of T cells after yellow fever vaccination. MiXCR, applied by TCRdb to the 5' RACE reads, yields one record per CDR3 protein. The sample includes 450,000 to 550,000 distinct CDR3 sequences, 21% of them seen just once. This material consisted of PBMCs, taken 20 to 25 days after the first yellow fever vaccination. The receptors derive from a man aged 18-30 years who received the YFV17D yellow fever vaccine.

This clonotype appeared a few times. This sequence joins TRBV9 and TRBJ2-7, with 7 positions matching TRBD1. V was clipped by 2 bases and J by 6 bases; unmatched bases: 8. From germline, CDR1 is SGDLS and CDR2 YYNGEE. The CDR3 has 14 amino acids. The CDR3 is CASSVSGTEGEQYF. The CDR3 nucleotides are TGTGCCAGCAGCGTTTCCGGGACAGAGGGCGAGCAGTACTTC.

Many counts were recorded for this clonotype. CDR3 nucleotides: TGTGCCAGCACCTTGCTCGGAGGTCTGAACACTGAAGCTTTCTTT. This gives the protein CASTLLGGLNTEAFF. This chain joins TRBV7-9 and TRBJ1-1; D gene uncertain. V dropped 7 bases and J dropped 0 bases, with 15 bases sitting between them. Germline values: CDR1 SEHNR, CDR2 FQNEAQ (reference sequence). This CDR3 is built from 15 residues.

CDR3 DNA: TGCAGTGCCAGTGGGACGGGGGCGGCCTCCTACAATGAGCAGTTCTTC. This codes for CSASGTGAASYNEQFF. The chain carries TRBV20-1 and TRBJ2-1; D possibly matches TRBD1 or TRBD2 (6 bases each). Germline lookup yields CDR1 DFQATT and CDR2 SNEGSKA (reference sequence). The CDR3 runs 16 residues. V dropped 6 bases and J dropped 0 bases, with 18 bases sitting between them.

The table lists this clonotype with a few counts. CDR3 bases: TGTGCCAGCAGCCAAGGAGCGGGGGGCTCCCAAGAGACCCAGTACTTC. Its translation is CASSQGAGGSQETQYF. The chain carries TRBV4-2 and TRBJ2-5; 9 nucleotides align to TRBD2. This CDR3 is built from 16 residues. Germline CDR1 and CDR2: LGHNA and YNFKEQ. After removal of 1 base from V and 1 base from J, the junction contained 4 bases not matched to a gene.

V usage is TRBV3-1 and J usage is TRBJ2-1, with no clear D. V lost 1 base and J 3 bases, leaving 10 bases between the germline ends. This CDR3 region has 15 residues. The germline V gene has CDR1 LGHDT and CDR2 YNNKEL (reference sequence). In nucleotides, the CDR3 is TGTGCCAGCAGCCAAGGCCCCTGGGACTACAATGAGCAGTTCTTC. Translation: CASSQGPWDYNEQFF.

This clonotype was found a few times. CDR3 nucleotide sequence: TGCGCCAGCAGCGCTCGGGTACAGCAAGAGACCCAGTACTTC. Protein: CASSARVQQETQYF. The chain uses TRBV4-1 and TRBJ2-5; D unclear. The germline gives CDR1 MGHRA, CDR2 YSYEKL. Trimming removed 5 bases from V and 2 bases from J, with 12 bases in between. The CDR3 loop spans 14 amino acids.

This clonotype has just a few counts. The V gene is TRBV12-3 or TRBV12-4, the J gene TRBJ2-7; 11 bases align to TRBD1. V lost 6 bases, J lost 0 bases, and 4 bases stayed unmatched. The CDR3 is 15 amino acids. The CDR3 here is CASSKDRGPSYEQYF. The CDR3, as DNA: TGTGCCAGCAGCAAGGACAGGGGGCCCTCCTACGAGCAGTACTTC.

The chain carries TRBV29-1 and TRBJ2-2; D tentatively reads TRBD1 or TRBD2 (5 bases each). V gave up 0 bases and J gave up 4 bases, with 15 bases separating them. The CDR3 is 16 amino acids. CDR1 is SQVTM and CDR2 is ANQGSEA in the germline V gene. In nucleotides, the CDR3 is TGCAGCGTTGAAGATCCAGATAGAGGGACCACCGGGGAGCTGTTTTTT. This gives the protein CSVEDPDRGTTGELFF.

The gene calls are TRBV5-1 and TRBJ2-5, with D perhaps assigned TRBD1 or TRBD2 (6 bases each). The germline V and J ends were trimmed by 0 bases and 5 bases, with 14 bases remaining between them. Germline CDR1 reads SGHRS; CDR2 reads YFSETQ. The CDR3 runs 15 residues. The CDR3 sequence: CASSLAPGGEETQYF. In nucleotides, the CDR3 is TGCGCCAGCAGCTTGGCGCCCGGGGGCGAGGAGACCCAGTACTTC.

For the CDR3, the DNA is TGTGCCAGCAGCCCCCTAGAACTCCGGAGCTCCTATAATTCACCCCTCCACTTT. Translated, it gives CASSPLELRSSYNSPLHF. The J gene is TRBJ1-6, the V gene TRBV4-2; D gene unclear. The CDR3 is 18 residues long. Germline CDR1 is LGHNA and CDR2 is YNFKEQ. V gave up 4 bases and J gave up 0 bases, with 16 bases separating them.

This clonotype came up a few times. The chain has TRBV4-1 and TRBJ1-2; the match to TRBD1 covers 7 bases. The length of the CDR3 is 14 residues. Unmatched junction bases numbered 9, after V lost 5 bases and J lost 6 bases. Germline V gives CDR1 MGHRA, CDR2 YSYEKL. CDR3 loop: CASSDLTGFNGYTF. CDR3 nucleotide sequence: TGCGCCAGCAGCGACCTGACAGGGTTTAATGGCTACACCTTC.

The chain combines TRBV24-1 with TRBJ2-1; D may match TRBD1 or TRBD2 (5 bases each). Trimming stripped 3 bases from V and 9 bases from J, with 20 bases between. CDR3 length: 16 residues. The V gene's germline CDR1 is KGHDR and CDR2 SFDVKD. CDR3 loop: CATSDHRDRVMSEQFF. The CDR3 DNA reads TGTGCCACCAGTGATCACCGGGACCGGGTTATGAGTGAGCAGTTCTTC.

The chain is built from TRBV6-1 and TRBJ1-4; 8 positions agree with TRBD1. After removal of 0 bases from V and 7 bases from J, the junction contained 7 bases not matched to a gene. Looked up from germline, CDR1 is MNHNS and CDR2 is SASEGT. The CDR3 loop spans 16 amino acids. In nucleotides, the CDR3 is TGTGCCAGCAGTGAAGCGCTGGACAGGGCAGTTGAAAAACTGTTTTTT. As protein: CASSEALDRAVEKLFF.

The CDR3 nucleotides are TGTGCCATCAGCGGGACAGGGGACATGAACACTGAAGCTTTCTTT. Residues: CAISGTGDMNTEAFF. The chain has TRBV10-3 and TRBJ1-1; 10 positions agree with TRBD1. CDR1 and CDR2 from the germline V gene are ENHRY and SYGVKD. The CDR3 is 15 amino acids. Trimming at V came to 6 bases and at J to 0 bases, leaving 4 bases not matched to a gene.